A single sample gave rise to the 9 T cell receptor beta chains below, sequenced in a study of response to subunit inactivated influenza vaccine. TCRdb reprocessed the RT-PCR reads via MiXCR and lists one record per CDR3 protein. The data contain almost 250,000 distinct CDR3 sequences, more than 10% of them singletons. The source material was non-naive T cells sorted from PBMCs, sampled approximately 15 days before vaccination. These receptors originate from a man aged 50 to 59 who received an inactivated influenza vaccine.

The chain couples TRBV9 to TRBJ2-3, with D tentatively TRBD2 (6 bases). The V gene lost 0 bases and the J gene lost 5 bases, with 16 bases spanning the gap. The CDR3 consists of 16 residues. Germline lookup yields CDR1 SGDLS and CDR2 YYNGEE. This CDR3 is CASSVVTGLGGDTQYF. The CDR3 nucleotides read TGTGCCAGCAGCGTAGTTACGGGATTGGGAGGAGATACGCAGTATTTT.

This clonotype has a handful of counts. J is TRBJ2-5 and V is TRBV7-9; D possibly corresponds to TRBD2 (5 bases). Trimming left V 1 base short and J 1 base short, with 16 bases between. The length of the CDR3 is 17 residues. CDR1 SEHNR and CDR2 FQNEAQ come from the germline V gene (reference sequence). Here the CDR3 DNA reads TGTGCCAGCAGCTTAGGGGTCGGCGGGCTCCTCCAAGAGACCCAGTACTTC. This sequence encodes CASSLGVGGLLQETQYF.

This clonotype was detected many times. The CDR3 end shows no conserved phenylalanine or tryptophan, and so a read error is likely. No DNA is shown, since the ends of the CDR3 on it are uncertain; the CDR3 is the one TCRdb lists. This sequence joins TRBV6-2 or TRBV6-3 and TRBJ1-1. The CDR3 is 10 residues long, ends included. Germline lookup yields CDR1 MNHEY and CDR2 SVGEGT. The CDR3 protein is CASSSGSRAI.

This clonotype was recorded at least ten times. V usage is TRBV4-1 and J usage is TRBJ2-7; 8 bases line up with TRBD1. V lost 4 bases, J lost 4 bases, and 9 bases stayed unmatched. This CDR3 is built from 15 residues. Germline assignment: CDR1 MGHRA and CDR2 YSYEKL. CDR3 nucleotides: TGCGCCAGCAGCCTTAGGACAGGGAGTCCATACGAGCAGTACTTC. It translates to CASSLRTGSPYEQYF.

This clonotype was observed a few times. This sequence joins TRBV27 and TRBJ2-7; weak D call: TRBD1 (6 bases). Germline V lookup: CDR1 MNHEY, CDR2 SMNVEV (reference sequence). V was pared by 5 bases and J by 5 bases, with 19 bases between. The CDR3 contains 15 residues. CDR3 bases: TGTGCCAGCAGTCGGGTTGTAAGGGGGAGCCACGAGCAGTACTTC. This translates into CASSRVVRGSHEQYF.

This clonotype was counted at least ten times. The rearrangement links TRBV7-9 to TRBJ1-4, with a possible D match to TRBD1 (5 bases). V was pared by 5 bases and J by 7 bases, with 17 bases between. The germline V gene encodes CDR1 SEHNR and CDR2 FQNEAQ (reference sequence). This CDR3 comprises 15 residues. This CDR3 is CASSRGVNWGEKLFF. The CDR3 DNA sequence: TGTGCCAGCAGCCGAGGGGTCAACTGGGGTGAAAAACTGTTTTTT.

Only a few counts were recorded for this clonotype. DNA for the CDR3: TGTGCCAGCAGCTTAGCTTGGCAGGGAGGCTACGAGCAGTACTTC. Translating it yields CASSLAWQGGYEQYF. The V call is TRBV11-2, the J call TRBJ2-7; possibly TRBD2 for D (6 bases). CDR3 length: 15 amino acids. Trimming left V 1 base short and J 3 bases short, with 13 bases between. Germline lookup yields CDR1 SGHAT and CDR2 FQNNGV.

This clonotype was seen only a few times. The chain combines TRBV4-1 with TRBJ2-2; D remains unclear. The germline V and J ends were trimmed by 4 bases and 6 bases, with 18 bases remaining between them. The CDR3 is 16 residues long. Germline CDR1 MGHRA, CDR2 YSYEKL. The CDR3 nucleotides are TGCGCCAGCAGCCGGAGTAACCTAAGGTCGCCCGGGGAGCTGTTTTTT. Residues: CASSRSNLRSPGELFF.

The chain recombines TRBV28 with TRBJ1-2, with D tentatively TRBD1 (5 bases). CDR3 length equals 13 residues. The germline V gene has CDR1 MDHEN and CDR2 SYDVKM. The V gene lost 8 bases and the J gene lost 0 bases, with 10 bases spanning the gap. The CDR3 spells CASEGRSNYGYTF. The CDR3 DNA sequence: TGTGCCAGCGAGGGACGGTCTAACTATGGCTACACCTTC.